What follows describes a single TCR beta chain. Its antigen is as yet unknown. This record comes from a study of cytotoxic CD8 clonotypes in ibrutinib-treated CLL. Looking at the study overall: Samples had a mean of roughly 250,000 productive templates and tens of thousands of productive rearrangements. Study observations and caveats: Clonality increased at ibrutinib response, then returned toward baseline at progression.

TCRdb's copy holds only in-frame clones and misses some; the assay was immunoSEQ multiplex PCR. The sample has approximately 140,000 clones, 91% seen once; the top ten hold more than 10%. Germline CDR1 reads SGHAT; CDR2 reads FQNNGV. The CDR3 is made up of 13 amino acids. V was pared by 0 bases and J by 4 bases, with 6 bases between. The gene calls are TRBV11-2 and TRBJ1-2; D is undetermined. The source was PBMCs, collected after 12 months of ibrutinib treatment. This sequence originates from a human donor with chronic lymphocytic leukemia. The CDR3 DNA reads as TGTGCCAGCAGCTTAGAACGGAGCTATGGCTACACCTTC. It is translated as CASSLERSYGYTF.